The 3 T cell receptor beta chains in this list originate from one sample, sequenced in a study of T cells in Graves' hyperthyroidism and ophthalmopathy. Amplified TCR beta CDR3 regions derived from RNA transcripts. TCR CDR3 regions were first amplified by RT-PCR with HTBI primers. Each CDR3 protein gets one entry after TCRdb re-called the multiplex PCR reads with MiXCR. Here the sample spans hundreds of thousands of distinct CDR3 sequences, approximately 40% being singletons. What was sequenced was blood. The receptor set was obtained from a man aged 18 to 30 with Graves' hyperthyroidism.

The chain links TRBV7-3 to TRBJ2-5; the D is unclear. Trimming shortened V by 4 bases and J by 3 bases, and 15 bases separated the two germline ends. The CDR3 spans 15 residues. Looked up from germline, CDR1 is SGHTA and CDR2 is FQGTGA. CDR3 sequence (DNA): TGTGCCAGCAGCTCCTACCAGAAGGTAAAAGAGACCCAGTACTTC. Its translation is CASSSYQKVKETQYF.

The rearrangement uses TRBV4-3 and TRBJ2-2, with 10 bases aligning to TRBD1. Germline-derived CDR1 and CDR2 are LGHNA and YSLEER. The CDR3 runs to 16 residues. The junction had 4 bases not matched to a gene; V was cut back by 1 base and J by 5 bases. CDR3 nucleotide sequence: TGCGCCAGCAGCCAAGCGACAGGGGGCAAAACCGGGGAGCTGTTTTTT. This sequence encodes CASSQATGGKTGELFF.

This chain joins TRBV10-3 and TRBJ2-2; 7 bases are a match to TRBD1. Germline V gene sequence: CDR1 ENHRY, CDR2 SYGVKD. With 11 bases clipped from V and 0 bases from J, the junction kept 0 bases outside the gene matches. The CDR3 runs to 12 residues. CDR3 nucleotide sequence: TGTGCCGGGACAGCGAACACCGGGGAGCTGTTTTTT. Translation gives CAGTANTGELFF.